This TCR beta chain is drawn from a study of glioma-infiltrating T cells. The germline V and J ends were trimmed by 7 bases and 2 bases, with 15 bases remaining between them. Germline CDR1 SNHLY, CDR2 FYNNEI. CDR3 size: 14 residues. About this clonotype: The antigen is not known.

Study-level results: Only very few CDR3 sequences appeared in both tissue and blood. Gliomas, especially low-grade, showed above-expected tissue-blood divergence; non-neoplastic patients showed below.

Using RNA template, CDR3s of TCR alpha and beta were amplified with iRepertoire arm-PCR. Tissue mRNA or PBMC total RNA, about 90-450 ng, went into one-step reverse transcription and amplification. In TCRdb, the multiplex PCR reads were re-called with MiXCR into one record per CDR3 protein. The sample lists about 140,000 distinct CDR3 sequences; about two fifths were seen once. Sequencing was carried out using glioma tissue, nonneoplastic brain tissue, or PBMCs (not recorded which). This TCR was sampled from a human donor with low-grade glioma or glioblastoma, undergoing nonglioma brain surgery, or in good health (not recorded which). This rearrangement joins TRBV2 to TRBJ2-7; D may be TRBD2 (6 bases). The CDR3 sequence is CASNPFREPYEQYF. For the CDR3, the DNA is TGTGCCAGCAACCCGTTCCGGGAGCCCTACGAGCAGTACTTC.